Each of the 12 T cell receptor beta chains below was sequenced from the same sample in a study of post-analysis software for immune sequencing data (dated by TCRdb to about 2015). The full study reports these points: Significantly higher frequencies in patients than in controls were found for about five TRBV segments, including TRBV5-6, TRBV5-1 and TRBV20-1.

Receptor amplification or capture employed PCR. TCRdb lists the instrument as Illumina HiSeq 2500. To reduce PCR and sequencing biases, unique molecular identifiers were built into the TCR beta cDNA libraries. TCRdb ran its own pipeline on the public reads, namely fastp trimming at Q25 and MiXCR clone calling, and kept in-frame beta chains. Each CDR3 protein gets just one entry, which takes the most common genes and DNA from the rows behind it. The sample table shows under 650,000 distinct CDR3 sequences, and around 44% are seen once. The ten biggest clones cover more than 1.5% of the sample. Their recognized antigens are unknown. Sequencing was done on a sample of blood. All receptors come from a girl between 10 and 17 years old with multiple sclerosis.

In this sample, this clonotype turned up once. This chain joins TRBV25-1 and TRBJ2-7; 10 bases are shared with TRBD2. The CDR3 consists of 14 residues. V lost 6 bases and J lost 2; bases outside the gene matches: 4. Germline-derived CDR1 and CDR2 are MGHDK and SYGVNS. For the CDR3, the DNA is TGTGCCAGCAGCGGACTAGCGGTCACCTACGAGCAGTACTTC. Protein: CASSGLAVTYEQYF.

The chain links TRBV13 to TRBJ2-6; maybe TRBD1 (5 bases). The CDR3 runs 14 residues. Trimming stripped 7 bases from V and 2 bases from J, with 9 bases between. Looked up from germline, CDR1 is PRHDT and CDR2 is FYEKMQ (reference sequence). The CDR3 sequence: CASIQGAGANVLTF. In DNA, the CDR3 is TGTGCCAGCATTCAGGGCGCTGGGGCCAACGTCCTGACTTTC.

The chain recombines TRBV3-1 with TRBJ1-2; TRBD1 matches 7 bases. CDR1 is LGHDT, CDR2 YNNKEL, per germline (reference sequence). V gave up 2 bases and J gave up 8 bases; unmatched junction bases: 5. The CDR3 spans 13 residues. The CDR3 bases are TGTGCCAGCAGCCAATTTACAGGGGAAGGCTACACCTTC. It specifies CASSQFTGEGYTF. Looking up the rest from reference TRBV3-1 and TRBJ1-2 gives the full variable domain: DTAVSQTPKYLVTQMGNDKSIKCEQNLGHDTMYWYKQDSKKFLKIMFSYNNKELIINETVPNRFSPKSPDKAHLNLHINSLELGDSAVYFCASSQFTGEGYTFGSGTRLTVV.

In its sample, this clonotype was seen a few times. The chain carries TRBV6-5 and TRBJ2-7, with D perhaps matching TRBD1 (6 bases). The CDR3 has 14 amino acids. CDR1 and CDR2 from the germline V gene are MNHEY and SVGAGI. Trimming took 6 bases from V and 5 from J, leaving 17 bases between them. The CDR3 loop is CASRRTAATNEQYF. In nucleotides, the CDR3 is TGTGCCAGCAGACGGACAGCCGCGACTAACGAGCAGTACTTC.

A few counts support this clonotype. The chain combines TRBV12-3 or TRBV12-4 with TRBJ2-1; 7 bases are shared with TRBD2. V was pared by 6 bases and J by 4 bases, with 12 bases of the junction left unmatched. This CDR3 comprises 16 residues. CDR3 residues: CASRGEGLADYNEQFF. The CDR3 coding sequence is TGTGCCAGCAGGGGGGAGGGGCTAGCGGATTACAATGAGCAGTTCTTC.

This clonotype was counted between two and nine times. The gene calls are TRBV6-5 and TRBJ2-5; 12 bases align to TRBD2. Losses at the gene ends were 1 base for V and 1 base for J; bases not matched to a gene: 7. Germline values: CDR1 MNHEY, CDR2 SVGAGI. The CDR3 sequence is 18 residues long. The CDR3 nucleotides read TGTGCCAGCAGTTACTGGGAGACTAGCGGGGGTTTCCAAGAGACCCAGTACTTC. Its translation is CASSYWETSGGFQETQYF.

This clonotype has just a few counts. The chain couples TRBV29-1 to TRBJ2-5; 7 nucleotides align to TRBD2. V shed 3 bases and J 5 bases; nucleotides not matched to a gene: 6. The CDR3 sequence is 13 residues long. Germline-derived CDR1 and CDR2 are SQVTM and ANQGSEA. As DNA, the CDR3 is TGCAGCGTTGACCAGACTAGCTTGGAGACCCAGTACTTC. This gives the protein CSVDQTSLETQYF.

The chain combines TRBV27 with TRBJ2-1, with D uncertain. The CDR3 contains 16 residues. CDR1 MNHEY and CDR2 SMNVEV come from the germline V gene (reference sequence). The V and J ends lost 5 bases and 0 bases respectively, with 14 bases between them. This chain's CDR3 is CASSGRGYSSYNEQFF. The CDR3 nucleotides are TGTGCCAGCAGTGGCCGTGGATATAGCTCCTACAATGAGCAGTTCTTC.

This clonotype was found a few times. As DNA, the CDR3 is TGTGCCAGCAGAACCGCGAGCTCCTATAATTCACCCCTCCACTTT. The encoded protein is CASRTASSYNSPLHF. The chain couples TRBV2 to TRBJ1-6, with no clear D. Germline lookup yields CDR1 SNHLY and CDR2 FYNNEI. There are 15 residues in the CDR3. V was trimmed by 6 bases and J by 0 bases, leaving 9 bases between them.

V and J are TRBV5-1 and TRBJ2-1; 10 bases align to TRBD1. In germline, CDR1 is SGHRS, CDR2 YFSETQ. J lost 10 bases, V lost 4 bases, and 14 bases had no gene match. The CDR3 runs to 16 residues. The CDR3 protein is CASSGGAGTGAREQFF. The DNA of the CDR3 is TGCGCCAGCAGCGGTGGGGCCGGGACAGGGGCTCGCGAGCAGTTCTTC.

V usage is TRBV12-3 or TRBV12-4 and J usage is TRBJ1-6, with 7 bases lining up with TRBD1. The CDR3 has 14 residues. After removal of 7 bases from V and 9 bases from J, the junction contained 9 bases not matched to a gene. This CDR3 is CASTFTGEGSPLHF. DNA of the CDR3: TGTGCCAGCACTTTCACAGGGGAAGGTTCACCCCTCCACTTT.

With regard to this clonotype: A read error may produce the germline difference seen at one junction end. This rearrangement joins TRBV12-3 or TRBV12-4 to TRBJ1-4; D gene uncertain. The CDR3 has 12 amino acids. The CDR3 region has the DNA TGTGCCACTAGGTTGACTAATGAAAAACGGTTTTTT. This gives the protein CATRLTNEKRFF.